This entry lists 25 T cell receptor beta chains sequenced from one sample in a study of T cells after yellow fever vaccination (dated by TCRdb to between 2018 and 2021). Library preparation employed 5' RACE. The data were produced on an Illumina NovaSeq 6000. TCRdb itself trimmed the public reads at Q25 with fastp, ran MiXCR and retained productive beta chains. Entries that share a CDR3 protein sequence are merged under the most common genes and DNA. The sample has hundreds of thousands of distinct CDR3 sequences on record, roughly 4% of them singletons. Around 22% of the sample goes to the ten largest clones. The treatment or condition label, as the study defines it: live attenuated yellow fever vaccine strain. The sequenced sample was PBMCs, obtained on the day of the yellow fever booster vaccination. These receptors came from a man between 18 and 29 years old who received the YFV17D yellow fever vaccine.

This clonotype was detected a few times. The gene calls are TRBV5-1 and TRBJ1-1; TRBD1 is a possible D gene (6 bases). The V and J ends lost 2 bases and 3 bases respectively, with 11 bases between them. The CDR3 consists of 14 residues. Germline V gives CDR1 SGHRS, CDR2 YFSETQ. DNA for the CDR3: TGCGCCAGCAGCTTAGCAACAGGGTACACTGAAGCTTTCTTT. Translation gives CASSLATGYTEAFF.

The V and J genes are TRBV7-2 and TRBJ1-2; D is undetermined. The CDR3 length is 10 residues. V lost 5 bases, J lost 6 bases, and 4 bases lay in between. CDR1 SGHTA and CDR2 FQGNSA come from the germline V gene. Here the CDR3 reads CASSENGYTF. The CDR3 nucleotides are TGTGCCAGCAGCGAAAATGGCTACACCTTC.

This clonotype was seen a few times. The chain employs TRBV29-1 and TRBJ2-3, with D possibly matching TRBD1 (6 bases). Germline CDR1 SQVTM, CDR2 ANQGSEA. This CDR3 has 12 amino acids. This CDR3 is CTTGRGADTQYF. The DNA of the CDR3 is TGCACAACAGGCAGGGGCGCAGATACGCAGTATTTT.

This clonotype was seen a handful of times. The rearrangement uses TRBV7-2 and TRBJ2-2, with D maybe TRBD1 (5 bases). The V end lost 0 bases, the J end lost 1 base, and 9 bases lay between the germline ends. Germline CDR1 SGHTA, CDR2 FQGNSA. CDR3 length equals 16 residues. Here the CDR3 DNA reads TGTGCCAGCAGCTTAGCCCCAGGGATGAACACCGGGGAGCTGTTTTTT. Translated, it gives CASSLAPGMNTGELFF.

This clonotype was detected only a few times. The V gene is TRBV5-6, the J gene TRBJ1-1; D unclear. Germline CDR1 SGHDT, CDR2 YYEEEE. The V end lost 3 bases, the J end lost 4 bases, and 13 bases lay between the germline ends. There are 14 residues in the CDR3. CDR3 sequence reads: CASSWVREGTEAFF. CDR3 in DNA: TGTGCCAGCAGCTGGGTCCGTGAGGGCACTGAAGCTTTCTTT. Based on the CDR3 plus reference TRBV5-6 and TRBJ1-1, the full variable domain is DAGVTQSPTHLIKTRGQQVTLRCSPKSGHDTVSWYQQALGQGPQFIFQYYEEEERQRGNFPDRFSGHQFPNYSSELNVNALLLGDSALYLCASSWVREGTEAFFGQGTRLTVV.

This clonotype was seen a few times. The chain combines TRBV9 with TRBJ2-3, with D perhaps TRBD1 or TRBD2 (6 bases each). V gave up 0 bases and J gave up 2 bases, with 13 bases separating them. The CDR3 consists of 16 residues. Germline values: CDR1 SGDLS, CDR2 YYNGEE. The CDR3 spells CASSVVGGLPTDTQYF. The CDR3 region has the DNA TGTGCCAGCAGCGTAGTTGGGGGGCTACCCACAGATACGCAGTATTTT. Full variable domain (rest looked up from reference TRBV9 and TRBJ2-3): DSGVTQTPKHLITATGQRVTLRCSPRSGDLSVYWYQQSLDQGLQFLIQYYNGEERAKGNILERFSAQQFPDLHSELNLSSLELGDSALYFCASSVVGGLPTDTQYFGPGTRLTVL.

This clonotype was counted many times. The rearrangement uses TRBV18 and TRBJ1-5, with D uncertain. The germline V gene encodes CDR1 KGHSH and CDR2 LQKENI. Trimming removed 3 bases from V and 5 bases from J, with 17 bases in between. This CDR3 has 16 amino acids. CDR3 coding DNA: TGTGCCAGCTCACCCTCCATGGGAGGTAACGATCAGCCCCAGCATTTT. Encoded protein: CASSPSMGGNDQPQHF.

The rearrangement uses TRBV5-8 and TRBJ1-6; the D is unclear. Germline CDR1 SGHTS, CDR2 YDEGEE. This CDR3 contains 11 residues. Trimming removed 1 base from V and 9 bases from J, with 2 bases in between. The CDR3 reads CASSLTSPLHF. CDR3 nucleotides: TGTGCCAGCAGCTTGACTTCACCCCTCCACTTT.

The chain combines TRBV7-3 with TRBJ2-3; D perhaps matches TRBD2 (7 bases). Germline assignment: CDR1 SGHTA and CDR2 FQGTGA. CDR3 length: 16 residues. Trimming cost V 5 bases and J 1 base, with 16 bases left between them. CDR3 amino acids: CASSRRGGAGTDTQYF. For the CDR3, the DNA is TGTGCCAGCAGCAGACGCGGGGGCGCTGGCACAGATACGCAGTATTTT.

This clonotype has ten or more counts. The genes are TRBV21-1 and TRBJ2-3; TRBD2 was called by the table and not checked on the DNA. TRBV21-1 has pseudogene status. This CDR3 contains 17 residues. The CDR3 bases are TGTGCCAGCAGCAAAGCTGCGGCGGGGGGGTGGGCAGATACGCAGTATTTT. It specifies CASSKAAAGGWADTQYF.

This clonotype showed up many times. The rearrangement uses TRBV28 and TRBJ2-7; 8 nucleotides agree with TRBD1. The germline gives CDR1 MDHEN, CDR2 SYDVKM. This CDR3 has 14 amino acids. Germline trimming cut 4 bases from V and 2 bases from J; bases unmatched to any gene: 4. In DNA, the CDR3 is TGTGCCAGCAGTTCCGGACAGGGCGCCTACGAGCAGTACGTC. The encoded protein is CASSSGQGAYEQYV.

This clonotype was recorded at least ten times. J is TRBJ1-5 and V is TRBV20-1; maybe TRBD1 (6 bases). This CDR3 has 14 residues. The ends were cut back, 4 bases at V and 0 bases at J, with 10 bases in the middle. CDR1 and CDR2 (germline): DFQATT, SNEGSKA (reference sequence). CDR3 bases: TGCAGTGCTATTATGGGGGCTAGCAATCAGCCCCAGCATTTT. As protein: CSAIMGASNQPQHF.

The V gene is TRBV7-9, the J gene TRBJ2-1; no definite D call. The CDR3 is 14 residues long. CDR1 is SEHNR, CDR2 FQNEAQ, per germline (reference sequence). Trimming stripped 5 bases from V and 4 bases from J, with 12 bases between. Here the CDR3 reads CASSLVRTYNEQFF. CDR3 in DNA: TGTGCCAGCAGCCTCGTTAGAACTTACAATGAGCAGTTCTTC.

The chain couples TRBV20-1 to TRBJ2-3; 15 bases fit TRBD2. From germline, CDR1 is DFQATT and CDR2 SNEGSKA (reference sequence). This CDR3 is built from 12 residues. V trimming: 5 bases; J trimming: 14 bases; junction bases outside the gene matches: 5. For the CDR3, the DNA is TGCAGTGCTGGACTAGCGGGGGGGCCCCGGTATTTT. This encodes CSAGLAGGPRYF.

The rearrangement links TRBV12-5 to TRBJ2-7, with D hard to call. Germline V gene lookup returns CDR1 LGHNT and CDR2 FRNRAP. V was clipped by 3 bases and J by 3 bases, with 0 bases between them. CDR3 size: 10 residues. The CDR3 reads CASGFYEQYF. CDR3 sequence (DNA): TGTGCTAGTGGTTTCTACGAGCAGTACTTC.

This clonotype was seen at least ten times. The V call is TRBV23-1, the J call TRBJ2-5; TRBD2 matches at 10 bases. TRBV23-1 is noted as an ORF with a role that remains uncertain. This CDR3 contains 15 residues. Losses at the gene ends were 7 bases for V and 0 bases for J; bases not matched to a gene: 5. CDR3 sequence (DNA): TGCGCCAGCACCCCACTAGCGGGGAACCAAGAGACCCAGTACTTC. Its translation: CASTPLAGNQETQYF.

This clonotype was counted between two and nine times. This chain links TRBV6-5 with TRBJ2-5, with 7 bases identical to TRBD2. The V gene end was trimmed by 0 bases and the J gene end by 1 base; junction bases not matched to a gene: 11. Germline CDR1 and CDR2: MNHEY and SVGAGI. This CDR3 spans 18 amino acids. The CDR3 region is CASSYSFGGGTIQETQYF. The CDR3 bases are TGTGCCAGCAGTTACTCGTTCGGCGGGGGAACGATCCAAGAGACCCAGTACTTC.

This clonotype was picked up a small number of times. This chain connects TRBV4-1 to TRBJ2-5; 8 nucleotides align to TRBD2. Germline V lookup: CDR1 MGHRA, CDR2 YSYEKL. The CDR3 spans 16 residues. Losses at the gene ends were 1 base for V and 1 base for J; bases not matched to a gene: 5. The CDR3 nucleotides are TGCGCCAGCAGCCAAGGGGAGCGGGGGTTCCAAGAGACCCAGTACTTC. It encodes CASSQGERGFQETQYF.

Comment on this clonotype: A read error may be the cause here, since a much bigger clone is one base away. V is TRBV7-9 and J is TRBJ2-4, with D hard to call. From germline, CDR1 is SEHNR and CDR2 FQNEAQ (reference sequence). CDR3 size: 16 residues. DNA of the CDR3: TGTGCCAGCAGCTTAGGGGCCGCATTAGCCAAAAACATTGAGTACTTC. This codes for CASSLGAALAKNIEYF.

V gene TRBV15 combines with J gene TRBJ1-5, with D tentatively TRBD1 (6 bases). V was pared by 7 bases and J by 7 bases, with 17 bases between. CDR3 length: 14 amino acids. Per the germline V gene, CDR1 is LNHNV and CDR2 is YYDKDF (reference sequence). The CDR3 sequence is CATTLQGRGQPQHF. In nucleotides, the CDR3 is TGTGCCACCACCTTGCAGGGGAGGGGGCAGCCCCAGCATTTT.

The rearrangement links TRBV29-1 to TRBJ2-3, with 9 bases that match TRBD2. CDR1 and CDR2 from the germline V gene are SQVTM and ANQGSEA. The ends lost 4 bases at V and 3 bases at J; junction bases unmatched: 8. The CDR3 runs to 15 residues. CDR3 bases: TGCAGCGTTGTATCGTGGCGGGGGGGGACAGATACGCAGTATTTT. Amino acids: CSVVSWRGGTDTQYF.

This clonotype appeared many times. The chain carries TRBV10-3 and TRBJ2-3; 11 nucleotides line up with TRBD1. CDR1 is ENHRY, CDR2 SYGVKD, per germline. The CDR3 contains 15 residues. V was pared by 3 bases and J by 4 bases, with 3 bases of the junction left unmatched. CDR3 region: CAISEGTGGADTQYF. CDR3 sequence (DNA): TGTGCCATCAGTGAAGGGACAGGGGGGGCAGATACGCAGTATTTT.

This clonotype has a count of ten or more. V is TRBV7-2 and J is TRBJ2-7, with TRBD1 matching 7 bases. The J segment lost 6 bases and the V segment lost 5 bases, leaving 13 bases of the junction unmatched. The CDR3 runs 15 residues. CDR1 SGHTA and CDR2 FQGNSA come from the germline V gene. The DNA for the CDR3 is TGTGCCAGCAGCCAACTTGGGACAGCCTATTCCGAGCAGTACGTC. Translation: CASSQLGTAYSEQYV.

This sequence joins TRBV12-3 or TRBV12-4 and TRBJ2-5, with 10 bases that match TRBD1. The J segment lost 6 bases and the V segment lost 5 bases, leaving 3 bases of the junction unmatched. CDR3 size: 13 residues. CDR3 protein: CASSPGQGQTQYF. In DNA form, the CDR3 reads TGTGCCAGCAGTCCGGGACAGGGGCAGACCCAGTACTTC.

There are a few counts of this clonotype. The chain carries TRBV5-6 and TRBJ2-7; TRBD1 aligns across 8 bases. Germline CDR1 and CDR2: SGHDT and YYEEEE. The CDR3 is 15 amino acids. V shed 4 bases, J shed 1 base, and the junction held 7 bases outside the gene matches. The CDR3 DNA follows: TGTGCCAGCAGCACAGGGGGGCTTCGGTCCTACGAGCAGTACGTC. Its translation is CASSTGGLRSYEQYV.